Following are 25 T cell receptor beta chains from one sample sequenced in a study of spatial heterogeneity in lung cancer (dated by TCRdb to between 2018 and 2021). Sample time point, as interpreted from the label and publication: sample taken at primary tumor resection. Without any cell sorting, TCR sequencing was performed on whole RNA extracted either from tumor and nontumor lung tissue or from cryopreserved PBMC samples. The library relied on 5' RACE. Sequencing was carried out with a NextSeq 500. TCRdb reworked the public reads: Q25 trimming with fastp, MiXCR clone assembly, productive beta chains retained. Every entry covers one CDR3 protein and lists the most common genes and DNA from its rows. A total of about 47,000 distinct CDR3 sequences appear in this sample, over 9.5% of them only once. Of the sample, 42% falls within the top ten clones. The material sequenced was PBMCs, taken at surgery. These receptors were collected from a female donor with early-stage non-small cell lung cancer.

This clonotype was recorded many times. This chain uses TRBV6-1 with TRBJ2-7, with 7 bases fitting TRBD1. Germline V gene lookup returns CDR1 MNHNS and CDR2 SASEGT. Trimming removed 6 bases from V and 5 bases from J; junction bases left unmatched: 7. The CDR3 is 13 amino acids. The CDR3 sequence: CASRASGQNEQYF. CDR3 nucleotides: TGTGCCAGCAGAGCCTCGGGACAGAACGAGCAGTACTTC.

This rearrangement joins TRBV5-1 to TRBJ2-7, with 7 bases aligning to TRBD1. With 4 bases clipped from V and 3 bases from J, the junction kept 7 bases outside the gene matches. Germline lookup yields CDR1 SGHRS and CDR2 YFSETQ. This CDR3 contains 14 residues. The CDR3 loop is CASSALTGSYEQYF. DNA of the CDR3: TGCGCCAGCAGCGCGCTGACAGGGAGCTACGAGCAGTACTTC.

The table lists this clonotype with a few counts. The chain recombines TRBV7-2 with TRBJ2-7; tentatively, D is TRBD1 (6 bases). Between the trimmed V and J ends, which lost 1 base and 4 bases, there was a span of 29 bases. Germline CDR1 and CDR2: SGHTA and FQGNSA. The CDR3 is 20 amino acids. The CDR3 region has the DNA TGTGCCAGCAGCTTAGGTTGGGCCGGAGGTCGAGGGGGTCTCGGGTACGAGCAGTACTTC. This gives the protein CASSLGWAGGRGGLGYEQYF. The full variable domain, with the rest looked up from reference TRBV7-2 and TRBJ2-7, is GAGVSQSPSNKVTEKGKDVELRCDPISGHTALYWYRQSLGQGLEFLIYFQGNSAPDKSGLPSDRFSAERTGGSVSTLTIQRTQQEDSAVYLCASSLGWAGGRGGLGYEQYFGPGTRLTVT.

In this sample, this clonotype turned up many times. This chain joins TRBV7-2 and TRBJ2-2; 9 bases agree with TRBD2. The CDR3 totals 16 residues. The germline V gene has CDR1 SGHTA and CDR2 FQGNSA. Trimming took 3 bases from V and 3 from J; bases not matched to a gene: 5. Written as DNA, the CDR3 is TGTGCCAGCAGCTTCTCGACTAGCGGTTACACCGGGGAGCTGTTTTTT. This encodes CASSFSTSGYTGELFF.

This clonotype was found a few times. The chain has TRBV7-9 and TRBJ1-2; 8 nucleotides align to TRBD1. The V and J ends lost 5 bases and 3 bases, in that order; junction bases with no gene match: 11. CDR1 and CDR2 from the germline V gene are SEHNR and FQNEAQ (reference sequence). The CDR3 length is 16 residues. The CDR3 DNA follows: TGTGCCAGCAGCCCACTGGACAGGGAGAGGGACTATGGCTACACCTTC. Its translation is CASSPLDRERDYGYTF. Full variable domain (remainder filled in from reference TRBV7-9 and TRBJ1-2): DTGVSQNPRHKITKRGQNVTFRCDPISEHNRLYWYRQTLGQGPEFLTYFQNEAQLEKSRLLSDRFSAERPKGSFSTLEIQRTEQGDSAMYLCASSPLDRERDYGYTFGSGTRLTVV.

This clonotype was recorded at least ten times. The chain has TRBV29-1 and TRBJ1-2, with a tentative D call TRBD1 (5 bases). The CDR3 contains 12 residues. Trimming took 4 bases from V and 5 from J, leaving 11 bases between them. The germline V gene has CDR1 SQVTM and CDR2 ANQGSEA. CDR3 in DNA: TGCAGCGTTGGACGGCAGGGTTATGGCTACACCTTC. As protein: CSVGRQGYGYTF.

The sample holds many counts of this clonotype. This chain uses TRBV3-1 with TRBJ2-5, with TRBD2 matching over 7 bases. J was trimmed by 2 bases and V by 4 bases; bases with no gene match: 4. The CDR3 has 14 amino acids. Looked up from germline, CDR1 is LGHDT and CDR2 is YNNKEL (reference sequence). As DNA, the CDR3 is TGTGCCAGCAGCCTTAGAGCGGGACAAGAGACCCAGTACTTC. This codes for CASSLRAGQETQYF.

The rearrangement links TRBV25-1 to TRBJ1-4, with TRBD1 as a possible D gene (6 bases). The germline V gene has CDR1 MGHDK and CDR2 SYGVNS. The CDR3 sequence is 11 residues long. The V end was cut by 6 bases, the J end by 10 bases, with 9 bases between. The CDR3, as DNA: TGTGCCAGCAGCGCAGGGGTAAAACTGTTTTTT. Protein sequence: CASSAGVKLFF.

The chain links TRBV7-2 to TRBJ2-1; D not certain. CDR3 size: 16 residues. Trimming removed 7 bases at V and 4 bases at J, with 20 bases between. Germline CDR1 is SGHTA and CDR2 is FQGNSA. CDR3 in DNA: TGTGCCAGCAAAGGCGGCCCTCGATCCCCTTACAATGAGCAGTTCTTC. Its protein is CASKGGPRSPYNEQFF.

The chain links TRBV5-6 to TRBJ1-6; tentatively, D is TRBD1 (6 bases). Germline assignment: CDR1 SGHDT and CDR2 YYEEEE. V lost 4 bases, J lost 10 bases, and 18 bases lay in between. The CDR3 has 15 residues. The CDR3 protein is CASSPLQGIYSPLHF. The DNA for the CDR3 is TGTGCCAGCAGCCCACTACAGGGAATTTACTCACCCCTCCACTTT. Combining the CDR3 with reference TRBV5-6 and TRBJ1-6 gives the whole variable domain DAGVTQSPTHLIKTRGQQVTLRCSPKSGHDTVSWYQQALGQGPQFIFQYYEEEERQRGNFPDRFSGHQFPNYSSELNVNALLLGDSALYLCASSPLQGIYSPLHFGNGTRLTVT.

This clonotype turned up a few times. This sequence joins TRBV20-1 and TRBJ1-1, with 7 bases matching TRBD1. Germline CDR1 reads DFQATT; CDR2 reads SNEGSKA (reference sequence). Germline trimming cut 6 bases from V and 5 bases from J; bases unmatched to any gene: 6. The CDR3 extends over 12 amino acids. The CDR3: CSAEQGSTEAFF. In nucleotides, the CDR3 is TGCAGTGCGGAACAGGGGAGTACTGAAGCTTTCTTT.

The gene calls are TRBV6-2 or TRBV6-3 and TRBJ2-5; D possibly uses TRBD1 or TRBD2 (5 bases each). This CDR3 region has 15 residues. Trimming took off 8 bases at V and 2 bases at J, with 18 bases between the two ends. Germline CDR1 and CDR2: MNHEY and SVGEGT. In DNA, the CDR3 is TGTGCCAGCGCCCAACGGGGCGTTCCTCAAGAGACCCAGTACTTC. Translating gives CASAQRGVPQETQYF.

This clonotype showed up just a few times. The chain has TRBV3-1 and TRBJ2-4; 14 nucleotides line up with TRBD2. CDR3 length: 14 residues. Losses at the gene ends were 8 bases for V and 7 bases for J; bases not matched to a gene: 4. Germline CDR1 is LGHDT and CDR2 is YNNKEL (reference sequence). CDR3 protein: CASQTSGGANIQYF. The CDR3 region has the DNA TGTGCCAGCCAGACTAGCGGGGGGGCCAACATTCAGTACTTC.

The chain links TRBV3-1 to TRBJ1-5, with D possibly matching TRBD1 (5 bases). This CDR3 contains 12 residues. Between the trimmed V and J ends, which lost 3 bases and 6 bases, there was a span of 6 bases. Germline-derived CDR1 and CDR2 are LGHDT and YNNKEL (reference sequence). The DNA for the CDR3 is TGTGCCAGCAGCCACACAGGTCAGCCCCAGCATTTT. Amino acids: CASSHTGQPQHF.

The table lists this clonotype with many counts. The CDR3 reads CASSQDHGNSPLHF. The CDR3 nucleotides read TGTGCCAGCAGCCAAGATCACGGTAATTCACCCCTCCACTTT. The V and J genes are TRBV4-2 and TRBJ1-6; D uncertain. The CDR3 spans 14 residues. V was pared by 0 bases and J by 6 bases, with 6 bases between. CDR1 and CDR2 (germline): LGHNA, YNFKEQ.

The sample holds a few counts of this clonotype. The CDR3 bases are TGCGCCAGCAGCTTGACGGGCGGGTGGGGCTCCTACAATGAGCAGTTCTTC. Protein product: CASSLTGGWGSYNEQFF. This chain uses TRBV5-1 with TRBJ2-1, with a tentative D call TRBD2 (5 bases). This CDR3 spans 17 amino acids. Trimming stripped 1 base from V and 0 bases from J, with 14 bases between. Germline V gene lookup returns CDR1 SGHRS and CDR2 YFSETQ.

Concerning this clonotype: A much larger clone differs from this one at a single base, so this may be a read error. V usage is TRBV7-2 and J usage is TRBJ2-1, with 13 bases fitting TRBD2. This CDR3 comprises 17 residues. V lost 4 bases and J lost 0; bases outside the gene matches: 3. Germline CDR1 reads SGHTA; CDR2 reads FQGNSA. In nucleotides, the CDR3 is TGTGCCAGCAGCTGGGGACTAGCGGGGAGCTCCTACAATGAGCAGTTCTTC. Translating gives CASSWGLAGSSYNEQFF.

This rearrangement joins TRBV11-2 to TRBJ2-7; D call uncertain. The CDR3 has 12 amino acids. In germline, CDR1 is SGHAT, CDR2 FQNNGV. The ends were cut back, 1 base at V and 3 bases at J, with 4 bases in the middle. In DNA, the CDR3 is TGTGCCAGCAGCTTAGGCCGCTACGAGCAGTACTTC. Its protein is CASSLGRYEQYF.

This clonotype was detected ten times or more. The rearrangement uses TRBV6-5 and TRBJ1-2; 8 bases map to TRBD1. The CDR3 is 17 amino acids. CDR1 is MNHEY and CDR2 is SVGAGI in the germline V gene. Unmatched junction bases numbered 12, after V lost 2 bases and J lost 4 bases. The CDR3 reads CASSYLSQGAISYGYTF. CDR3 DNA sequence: TGTGCCAGCAGTTACCTCAGCCAGGGGGCGATCAGCTATGGCTACACCTTC.

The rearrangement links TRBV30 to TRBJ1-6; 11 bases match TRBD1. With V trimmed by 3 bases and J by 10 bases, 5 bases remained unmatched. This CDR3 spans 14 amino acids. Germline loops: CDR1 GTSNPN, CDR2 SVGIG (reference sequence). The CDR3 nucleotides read TGTGCCTGGAGAGGACAGGGGGCGCGCTCACCCCTCCACTTT. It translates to CAWRGQGARSPLHF.

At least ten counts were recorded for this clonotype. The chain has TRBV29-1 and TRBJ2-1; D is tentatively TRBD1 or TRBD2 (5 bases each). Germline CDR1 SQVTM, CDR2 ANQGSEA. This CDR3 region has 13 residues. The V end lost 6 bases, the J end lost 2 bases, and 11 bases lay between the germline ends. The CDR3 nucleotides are TGCAGCGTCCAAGGGGACGCCTACAATGAGCAGTTCTTC. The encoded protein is CSVQGDAYNEQFF.

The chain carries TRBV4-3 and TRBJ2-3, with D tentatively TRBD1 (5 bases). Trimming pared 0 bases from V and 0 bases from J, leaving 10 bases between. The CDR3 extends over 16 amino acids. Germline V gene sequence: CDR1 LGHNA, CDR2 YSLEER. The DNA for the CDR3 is TGCGCCAGCAGCCAAGATTCCGGACACAGCACAGATACGCAGTATTTT. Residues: CASSQDSGHSTDTQYF.

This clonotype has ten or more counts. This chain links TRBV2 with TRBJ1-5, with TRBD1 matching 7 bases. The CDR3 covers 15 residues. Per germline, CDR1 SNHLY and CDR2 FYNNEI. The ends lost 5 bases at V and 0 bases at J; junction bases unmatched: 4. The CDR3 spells CASSYDRASNQPQHF. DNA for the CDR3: TGTGCCAGCAGTTACGACAGGGCTAGCAATCAGCCCCAGCATTTT. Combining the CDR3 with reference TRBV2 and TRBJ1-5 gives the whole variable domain EPEVTQTPSHQVTQMGQEVILRCVPISNHLYFYWYRQILGQKVEFLVSFYNNEISEKSEIFDDQFSVERPDGSNFTLKIRSTKLEDSAMYFCASSYDRASNQPQHFGDGTRLSIL.

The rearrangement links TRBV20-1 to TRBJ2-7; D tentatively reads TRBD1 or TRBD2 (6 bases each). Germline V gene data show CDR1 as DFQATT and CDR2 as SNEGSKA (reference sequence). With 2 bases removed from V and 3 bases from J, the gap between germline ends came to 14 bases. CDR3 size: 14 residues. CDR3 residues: CSARRPGALYEQYF. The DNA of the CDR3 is TGCAGTGCTAGAAGACCGGGGGCCCTCTACGAGCAGTACTTC.

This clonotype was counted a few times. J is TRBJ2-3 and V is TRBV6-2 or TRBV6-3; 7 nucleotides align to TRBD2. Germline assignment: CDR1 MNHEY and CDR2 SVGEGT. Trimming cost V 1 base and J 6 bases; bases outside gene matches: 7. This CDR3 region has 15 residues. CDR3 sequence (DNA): TGTGCCAGCAGTTACTTTCGGCTAGCGGCCGATACGCAGTATTTT. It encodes CASSYFRLAADTQYF.